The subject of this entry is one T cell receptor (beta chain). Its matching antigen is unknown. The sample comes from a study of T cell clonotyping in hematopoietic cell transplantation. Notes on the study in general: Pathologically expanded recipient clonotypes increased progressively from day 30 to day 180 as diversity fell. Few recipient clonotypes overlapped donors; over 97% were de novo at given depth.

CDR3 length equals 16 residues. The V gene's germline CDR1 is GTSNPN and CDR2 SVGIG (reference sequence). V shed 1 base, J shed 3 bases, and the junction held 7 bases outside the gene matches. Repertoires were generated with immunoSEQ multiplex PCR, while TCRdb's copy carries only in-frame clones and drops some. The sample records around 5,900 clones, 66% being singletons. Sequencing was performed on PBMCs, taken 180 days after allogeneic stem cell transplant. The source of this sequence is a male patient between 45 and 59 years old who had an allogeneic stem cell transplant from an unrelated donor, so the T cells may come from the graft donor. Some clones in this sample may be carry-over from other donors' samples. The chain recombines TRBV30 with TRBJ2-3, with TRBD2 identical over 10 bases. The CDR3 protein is CAWSAAASGSTDTQYF. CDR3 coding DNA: TGTGCCTGGAGTGCCGCCGCTAGCGGGAGTACAGATACGCAGTATTTT.